This T cell receptor beta chain was identified in a study of shared T cell receptors in the human thymus. Sequenced by immunoSEQ multiplex PCR; TCRdb stores in-frame clones only, minus some. The sample carries roughly 660,000 clones, approximately 88% recorded once. The same data also contributed to another study, on human thymus T cells. This second study notes: It was healthy Finnish infants having corrective surgery for congenital heart defects who were the donors. Thymus tissue for the work was resected from patients undergoing corrective heart surgery. It looked as if thymic and blood repertoires used V and J genes in a biased way. Related studies noted strongly shared thymic repertoires across unrelated people.

The receptor comes from a boy under two years old with a congenital heart defect. Sequencing was performed on thymocytes.

The CDR3 DNA reads TGTGCCAGCAGCTTGAGACGGGGGACAGGGAGCTCCTACGAGCAGTACTTC. Its protein is CASSLRRGTGSSYEQYF. The V call is TRBV5-6, the J call TRBJ2-7, with TRBD1 matching over 9 bases. Losses at the gene ends were 1 base for V and 0 bases for J; bases not matched to a gene: 8. The CDR3 covers 17 residues. Per the germline V gene, CDR1 is SGHDT and CDR2 is YYEEEE. Full variable domain (missing parts from reference TRBV5-6 and TRBJ2-7): DAGVTQSPTHLIKTRGQQVTLRCSPKSGHDTVSWYQQALGQGPQFIFQYYEEEERQRGNFPDRFSGHQFPNYSSELNVNALLLGDSALYLCASSLRRGTGSSYEQYFGPGTRLTVT.